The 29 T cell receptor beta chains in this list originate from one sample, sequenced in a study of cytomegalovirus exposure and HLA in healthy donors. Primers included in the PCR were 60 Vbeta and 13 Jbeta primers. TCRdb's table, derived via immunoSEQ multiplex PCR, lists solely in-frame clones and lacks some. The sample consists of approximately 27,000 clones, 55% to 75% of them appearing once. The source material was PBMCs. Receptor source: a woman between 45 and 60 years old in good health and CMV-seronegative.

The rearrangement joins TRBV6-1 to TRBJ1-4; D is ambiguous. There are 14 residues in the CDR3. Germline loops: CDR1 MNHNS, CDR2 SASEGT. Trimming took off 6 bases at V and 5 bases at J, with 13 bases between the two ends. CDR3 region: CASSEGRRNEKLFF. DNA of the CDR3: TGTGCCAGCAGCGAGGGTAGGCGAAATGAAAAACTGTTTTTT.

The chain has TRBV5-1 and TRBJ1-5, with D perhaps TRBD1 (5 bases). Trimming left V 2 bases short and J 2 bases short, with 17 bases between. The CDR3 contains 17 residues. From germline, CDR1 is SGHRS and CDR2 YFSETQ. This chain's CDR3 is CASSLLGGEVGNQPQHF. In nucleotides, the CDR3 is TGCGCCAGCAGCTTACTTGGGGGGGAGGTTGGCAATCAGCCCCAGCATTTT.

DNA of the CDR3: TGTGCCAGCAGCGGCGGAAGCACAGATACGCAGTATTTT. The encoded protein is CASSGGSTDTQYF. The V call is TRBV9, the J call TRBJ2-3; D is undetermined. The CDR3 spans 13 residues. The germline V gene has CDR1 SGDLS and CDR2 YYNGEE. The V and J ends lost 3 bases and 0 bases respectively, with 5 bases between them.

DNA for the CDR3: TGCGCCAGCAGCTCGCGATTCACTAGCGGGGGGTCATACAATGAGCAGTTCTTC. Translated: CASSSRFTSGGSYNEQFF. V and J are TRBV5-1 and TRBJ2-1, with 12 bases lining up with TRBD2. The CDR3 runs 18 residues. V was clipped by 3 bases and J by 4 bases; unmatched bases: 11. Germline assignment: CDR1 SGHRS and CDR2 YFSETQ.

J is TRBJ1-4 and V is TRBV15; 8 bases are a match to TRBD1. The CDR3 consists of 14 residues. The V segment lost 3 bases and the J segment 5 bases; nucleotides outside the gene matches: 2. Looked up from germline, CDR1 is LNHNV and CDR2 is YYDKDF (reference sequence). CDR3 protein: CATSSRTGNEKLFF. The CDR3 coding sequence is TGTGCCACCAGCAGCCGGACAGGGAATGAAAAACTGTTTTTT.

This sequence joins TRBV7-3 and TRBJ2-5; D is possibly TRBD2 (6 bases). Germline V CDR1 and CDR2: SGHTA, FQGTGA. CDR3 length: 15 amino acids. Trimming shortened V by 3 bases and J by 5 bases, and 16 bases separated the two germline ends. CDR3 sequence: CASSLFAGNGETQYF. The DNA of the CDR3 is TGTGCCAGCAGCTTGTTCGCGGGGAATGGGGAGACCCAGTACTTC.

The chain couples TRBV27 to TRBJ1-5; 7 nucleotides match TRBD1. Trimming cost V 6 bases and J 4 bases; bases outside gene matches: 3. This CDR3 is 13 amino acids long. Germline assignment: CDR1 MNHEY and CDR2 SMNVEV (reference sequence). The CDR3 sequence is CASRGTENQPQHF. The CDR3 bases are TGTGCCAGCAGAGGGACAGAGAATCAGCCCCAGCATTTT.

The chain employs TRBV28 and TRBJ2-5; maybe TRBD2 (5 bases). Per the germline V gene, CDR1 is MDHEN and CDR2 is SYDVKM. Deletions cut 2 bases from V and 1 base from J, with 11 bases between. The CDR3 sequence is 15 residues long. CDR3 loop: CASSLKSGLQETQYF. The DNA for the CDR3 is TGTGCCAGCAGTTTAAAAAGCGGACTCCAAGAGACCCAGTACTTC.

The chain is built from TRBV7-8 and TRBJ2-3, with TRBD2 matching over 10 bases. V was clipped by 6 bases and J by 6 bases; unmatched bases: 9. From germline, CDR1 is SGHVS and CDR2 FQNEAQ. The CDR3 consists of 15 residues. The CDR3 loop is CASRGGLAGVDTQYF. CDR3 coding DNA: TGTGCCAGCAGGGGGGGGCTAGCGGGGGTGGATACGCAGTATTTT.

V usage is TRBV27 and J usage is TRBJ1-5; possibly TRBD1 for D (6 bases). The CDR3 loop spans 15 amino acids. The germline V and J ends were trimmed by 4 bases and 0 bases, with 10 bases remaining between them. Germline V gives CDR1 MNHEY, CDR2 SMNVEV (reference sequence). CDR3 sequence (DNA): TGTGCCAGCAGTTCCGGACAGATTAGCAATCAGCCCCAGCATTTT. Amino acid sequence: CASSSGQISNQPQHF.

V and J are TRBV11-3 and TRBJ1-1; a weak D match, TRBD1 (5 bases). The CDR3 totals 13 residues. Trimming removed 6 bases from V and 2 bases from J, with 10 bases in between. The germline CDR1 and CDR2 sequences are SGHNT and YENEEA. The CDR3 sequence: CASSFDSNTEAFF. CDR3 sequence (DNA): TGTGCCAGCAGTTTCGACAGTAACACTGAAGCTTTCTTT.

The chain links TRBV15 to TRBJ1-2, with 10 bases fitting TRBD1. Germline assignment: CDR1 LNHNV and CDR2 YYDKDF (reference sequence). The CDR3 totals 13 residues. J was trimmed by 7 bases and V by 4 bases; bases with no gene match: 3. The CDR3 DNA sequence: TGTGCCACCAGCACGACAGGGGGCGGTGGCTACACCTTC. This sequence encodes CATSTTGGGGYTF.

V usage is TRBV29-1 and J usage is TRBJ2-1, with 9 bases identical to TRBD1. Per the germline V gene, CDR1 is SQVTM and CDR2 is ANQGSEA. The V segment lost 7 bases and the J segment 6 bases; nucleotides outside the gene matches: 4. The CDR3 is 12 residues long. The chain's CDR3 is CSANRGPNEQFF. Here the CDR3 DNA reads TGCAGCGCAAACAGGGGGCCCAATGAGCAGTTCTTC.

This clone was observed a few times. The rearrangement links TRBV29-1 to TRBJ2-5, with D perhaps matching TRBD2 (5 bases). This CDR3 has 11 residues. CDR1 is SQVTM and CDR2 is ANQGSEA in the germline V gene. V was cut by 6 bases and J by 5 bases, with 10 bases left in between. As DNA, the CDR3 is TGCAGCGTGAGGGTTAGCGAGACCCAGTACTTC. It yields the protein CSVRVSETQYF.

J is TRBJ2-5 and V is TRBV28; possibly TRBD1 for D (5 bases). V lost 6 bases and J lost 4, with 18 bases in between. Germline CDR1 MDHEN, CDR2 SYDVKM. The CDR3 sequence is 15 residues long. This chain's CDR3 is CASSLVGRFRETQYF. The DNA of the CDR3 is TGTGCCAGCAGCCTGGTGGGGCGATTTCGAGAGACCCAGTACTTC.

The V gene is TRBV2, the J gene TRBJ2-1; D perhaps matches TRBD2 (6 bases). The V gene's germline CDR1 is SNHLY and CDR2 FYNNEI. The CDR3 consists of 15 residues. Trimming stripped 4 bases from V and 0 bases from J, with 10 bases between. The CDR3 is CASSVIGSSYNEQFF. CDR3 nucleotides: TGTGCCAGCAGTGTGATCGGGAGCTCCTACAATGAGCAGTTCTTC.

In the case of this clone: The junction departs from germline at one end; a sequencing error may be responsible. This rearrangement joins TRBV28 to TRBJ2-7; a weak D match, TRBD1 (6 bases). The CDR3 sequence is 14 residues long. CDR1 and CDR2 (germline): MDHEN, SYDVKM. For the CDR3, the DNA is TGTGCCAGCAGAGATCTCTTGACAGGTCACGGGAAGGACTTC. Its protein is CASRDLLTGHGKDF. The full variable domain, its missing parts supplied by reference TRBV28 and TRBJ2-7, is DVKVTQSSRYLVKRTGEKVFLECVQDMDHENMFWYRQDPGLGLRLIYFSYDVKMKEKGDIPEGYSVSREKKERFSLILESASTNQTSMYLCASRDLLTGHGKDFGPGTRLTVT.

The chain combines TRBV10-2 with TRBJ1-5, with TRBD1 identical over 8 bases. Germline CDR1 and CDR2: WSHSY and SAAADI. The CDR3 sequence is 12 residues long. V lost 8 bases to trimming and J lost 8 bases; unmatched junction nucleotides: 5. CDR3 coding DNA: TGCGCCAGCCGTCAGACAGGGGAGCCCCAGCATTTT. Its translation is CASRQTGEPQHF.

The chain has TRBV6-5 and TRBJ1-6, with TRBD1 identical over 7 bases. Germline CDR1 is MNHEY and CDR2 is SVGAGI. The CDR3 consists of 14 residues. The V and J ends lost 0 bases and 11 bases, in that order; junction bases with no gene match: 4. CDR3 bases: TGTGCCAGCAGTTACTCCCTACAGGGGCCACCCCTCCACTTT. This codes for CASSYSLQGPPLHF.

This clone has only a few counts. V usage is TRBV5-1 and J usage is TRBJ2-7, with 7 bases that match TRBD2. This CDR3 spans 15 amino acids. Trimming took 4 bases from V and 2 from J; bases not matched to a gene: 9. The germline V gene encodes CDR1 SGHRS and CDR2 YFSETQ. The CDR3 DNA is TGCGCCAGCAGCCTCAGAAGCGGGGACCCCTACGAGCAGTACTTC. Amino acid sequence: CASSLRSGDPYEQYF.

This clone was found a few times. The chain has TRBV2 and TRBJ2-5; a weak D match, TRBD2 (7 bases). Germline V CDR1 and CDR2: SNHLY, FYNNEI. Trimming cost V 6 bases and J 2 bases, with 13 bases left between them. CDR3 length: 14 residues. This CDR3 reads CASRIRGAQETQYF. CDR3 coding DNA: TGTGCCAGCAGGATACGGGGGGCTCAAGAGACCCAGTACTTC.

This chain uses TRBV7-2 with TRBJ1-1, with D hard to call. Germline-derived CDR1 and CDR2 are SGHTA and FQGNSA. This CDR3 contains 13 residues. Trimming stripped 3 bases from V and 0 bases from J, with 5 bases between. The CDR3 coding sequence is TGTGCCAGCAGCTTTTCGGTGAACACTGAAGCTTTCTTT. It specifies CASSFSVNTEAFF.

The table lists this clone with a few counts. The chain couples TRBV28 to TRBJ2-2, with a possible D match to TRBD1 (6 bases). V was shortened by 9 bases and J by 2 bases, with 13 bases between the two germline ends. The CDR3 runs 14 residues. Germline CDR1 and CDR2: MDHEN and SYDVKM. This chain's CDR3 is CASQDRRNTGELFF. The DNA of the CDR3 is TGTGCCAGTCAAGACAGGCGCAACACCGGGGAGCTGTTTTTT.

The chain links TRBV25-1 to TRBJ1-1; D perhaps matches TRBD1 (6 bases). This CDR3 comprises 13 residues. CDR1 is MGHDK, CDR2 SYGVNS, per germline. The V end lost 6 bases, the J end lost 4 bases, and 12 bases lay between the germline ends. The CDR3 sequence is CASSSQGSTEAFF. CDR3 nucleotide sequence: TGTGCCAGCAGCTCTCAGGGGTCCACTGAAGCTTTCTTT.

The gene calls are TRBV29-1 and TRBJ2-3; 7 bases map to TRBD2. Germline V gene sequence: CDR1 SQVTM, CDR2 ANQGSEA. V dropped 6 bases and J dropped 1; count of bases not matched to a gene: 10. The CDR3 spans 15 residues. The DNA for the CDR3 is TGCAGCGTCGCTGGCGGCCGGGAGGGCACAGATACGCAGTATTTT. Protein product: CSVAGGREGTDTQYF.

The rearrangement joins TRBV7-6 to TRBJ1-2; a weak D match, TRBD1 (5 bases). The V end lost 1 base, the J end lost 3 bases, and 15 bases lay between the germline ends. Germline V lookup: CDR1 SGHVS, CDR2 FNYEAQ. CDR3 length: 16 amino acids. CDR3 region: CASSLGGQGSYYGYTF. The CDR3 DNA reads TGTGCCAGCAGCTTAGGGGGTCAGGGATCATACTATGGCTACACCTTC.

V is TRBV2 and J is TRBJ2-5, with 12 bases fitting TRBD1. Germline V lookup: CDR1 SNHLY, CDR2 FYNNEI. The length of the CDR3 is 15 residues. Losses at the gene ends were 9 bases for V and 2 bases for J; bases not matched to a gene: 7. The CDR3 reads CASFRDRGLQETQYF. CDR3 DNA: TGTGCCAGTTTCCGGGACAGGGGGCTTCAAGAGACCCAGTACTTC.

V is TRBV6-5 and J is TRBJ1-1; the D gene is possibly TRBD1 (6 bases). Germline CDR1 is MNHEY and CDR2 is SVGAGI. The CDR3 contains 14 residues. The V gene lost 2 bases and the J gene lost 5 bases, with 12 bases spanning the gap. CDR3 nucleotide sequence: TGTGCCAGCAGTTACCCAGGGGCGGTGACTGAAGCTTTCTTT. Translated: CASSYPGAVTEAFF.

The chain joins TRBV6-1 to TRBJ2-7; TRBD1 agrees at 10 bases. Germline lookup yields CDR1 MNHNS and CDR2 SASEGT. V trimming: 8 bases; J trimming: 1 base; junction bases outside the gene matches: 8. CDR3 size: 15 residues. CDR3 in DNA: TGTGCCAGCGGGGACAGGGGAGAGAAGTCCTACGAGCAGTACTTC. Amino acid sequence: CASGDRGEKSYEQYF.